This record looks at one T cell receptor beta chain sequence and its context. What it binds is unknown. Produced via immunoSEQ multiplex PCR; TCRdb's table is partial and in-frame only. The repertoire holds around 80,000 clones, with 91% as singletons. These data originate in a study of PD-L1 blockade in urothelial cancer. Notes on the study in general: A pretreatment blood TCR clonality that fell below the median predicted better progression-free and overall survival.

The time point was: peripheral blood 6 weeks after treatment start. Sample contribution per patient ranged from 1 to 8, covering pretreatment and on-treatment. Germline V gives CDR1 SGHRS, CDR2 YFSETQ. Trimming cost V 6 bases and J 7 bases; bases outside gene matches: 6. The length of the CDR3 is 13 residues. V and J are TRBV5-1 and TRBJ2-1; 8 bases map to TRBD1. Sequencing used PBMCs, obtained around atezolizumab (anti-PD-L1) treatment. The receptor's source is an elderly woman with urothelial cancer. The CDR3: CASTVDRENEQFF. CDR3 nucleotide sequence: TGCGCCAGCACCGTGGACAGGGAAAATGAGCAGTTCTTC.